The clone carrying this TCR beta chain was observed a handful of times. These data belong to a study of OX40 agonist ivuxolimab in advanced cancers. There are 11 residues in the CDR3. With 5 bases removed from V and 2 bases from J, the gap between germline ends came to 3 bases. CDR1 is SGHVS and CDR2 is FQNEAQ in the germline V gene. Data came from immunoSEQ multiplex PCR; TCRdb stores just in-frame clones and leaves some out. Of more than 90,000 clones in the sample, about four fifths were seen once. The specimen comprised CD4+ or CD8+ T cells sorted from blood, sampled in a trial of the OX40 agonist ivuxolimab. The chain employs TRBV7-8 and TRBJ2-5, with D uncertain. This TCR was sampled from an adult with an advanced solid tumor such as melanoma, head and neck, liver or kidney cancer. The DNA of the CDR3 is TGTGCCAGCAGCCAACAAGAGACCCAGTACTTC. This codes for CASSQQETQYF.